This T cell receptor (beta chain) was identified during a study of shared clonotypes between healthy human individuals. Study-wide results and caveats: The represented genetic and exposure-history diversity was limited by the small number of donors.

Sequencing used immunoSEQ multiplex PCR; TCRdb keeps in-frame clones, though not all of them. This sample has around 340,000 clones; 70% to 75% occur once, and the top ten carry more than 9%. There are 13 residues in the CDR3. Germline V gives CDR1 SNHLY, CDR2 FYNNEI. Between the trimmed V and J ends, which lost 2 bases and 1 base, there was a span of 5 bases. Remarks on this clone: Its antigen is unknown.

This sequence originates from a man aged 25 to 40 in good health. The gene calls are TRBV2 and TRBJ1-1; D uncertain. Sequencing was done on a sample of memory CD4+ T cells sorted from blood. Subset defined: CD45RA-negative fraction. The CDR3 nucleotides are TGTGCCAGCAGTGAATTACCGAACACTGAAGCTTTCTTT. Its translation is CASSELPNTEAFF.